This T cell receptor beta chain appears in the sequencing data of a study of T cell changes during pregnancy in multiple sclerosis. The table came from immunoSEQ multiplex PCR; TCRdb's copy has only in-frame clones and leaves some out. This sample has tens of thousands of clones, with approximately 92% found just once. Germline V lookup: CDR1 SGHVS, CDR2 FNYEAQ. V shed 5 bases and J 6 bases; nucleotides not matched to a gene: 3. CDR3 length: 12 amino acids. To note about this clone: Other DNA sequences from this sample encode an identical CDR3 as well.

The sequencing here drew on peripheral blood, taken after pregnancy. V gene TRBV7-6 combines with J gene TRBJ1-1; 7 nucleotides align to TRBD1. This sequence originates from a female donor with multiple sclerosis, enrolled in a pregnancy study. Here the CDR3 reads CASSLGGSEAFF. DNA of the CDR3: TGTGCCAGCAGCCTAGGGGGCTCTGAAGCTTTCTTT.